This TCR beta chain was obtained from a study of regulatory T cells in long-lasting Graves disease. Study-level results: Relative to newly diagnosed Graves' patients, persistent ones had lower TCR diversity.

This clonotype was seen more than once but under ten times. What it binds is not known. The CDR3 covers 11 residues. Deletions cut 3 bases from V and 7 bases from J, with 4 bases between. The germline V gene has CDR1 MNHEY and CDR2 SMNVEV (reference sequence). Indicated time point: newly diagnosed GD, antithyroid drugs for less than 3 months. Generation of the TCR library employed RNA extracted from PBMCs. TCR beta libraries were built with iRepertoire HTBI primers and Arm-PCR of CDR3 regions. MiXCR was run by TCRdb on the multiplex PCR reads, yielding one entry per CDR3 protein. The data show approximately 350,000 distinct CDR3 sequences, around 15% seen once. These records were also assigned to another study, of T cells in Graves' hyperthyroidism and ophthalmopathy.

This specimen was peripheral blood mononuclear cells (PBMCs), taken at new diagnosis, from a patient treated with antithyroid drugs. V usage is TRBV27 and J usage is TRBJ2-1; unclear D gene. The origin of this receptor is a woman under 30 with Graves disease. In DNA form, the CDR3 reads TGTGCCAGCAGTTTTCAGAATGAGCAGTTCTTC. It specifies CASSFQNEQFF.